The 21 T cell receptor beta chains given below trace back to one sample, sequenced in a study of blood T cell repertoires in COVID-19. TCRdb's copy holds only in-frame clones and misses some; the assay was immunoSEQ multiplex PCR. The sample lists roughly 380,000 clones, around 85% seen once, with roughly 3.4% in the top ten. The specimen was peripheral blood. These TCRs come from a woman aged 18-29 years with acute or convalescent COVID-19.

V is TRBV6-2 or TRBV6-3 and J is TRBJ2-1; D perhaps matches TRBD1 (6 bases). V lost 2 bases and J lost 10, with 15 bases in between. CDR1 is MNHEY, CDR2 SVGEGT, per germline. The CDR3 consists of 14 residues. The CDR3 region has the DNA TGTGCCAGCAGTTACGTAGGGACACTATACGAGCAGTTCTTC. Amino acid sequence: CASSYVGTLYEQFF.

This clone showed up just a few times. V usage is TRBV11-2 and J usage is TRBJ1-6; 7 positions agree with TRBD1. The V gene's germline CDR1 is SGHAT and CDR2 FQNNGV. With 3 bases clipped from V and 9 bases from J, the junction kept 5 bases outside the gene matches. The CDR3 has 14 amino acids. The CDR3 region is CASSLQGESSPLHF. CDR3 DNA: TGTGCCAGCAGCTTGCAGGGGGAGAGTTCACCCCTCCACTTT.

The chain employs TRBV7-9 and TRBJ2-1; D is perhaps TRBD2 (6 bases). The V end lost 5 bases, the J end lost 9 bases, and 20 bases lay between the germline ends. This CDR3 region has 15 residues. The germline CDR1 and CDR2 sequences are SEHNR and FQNEAQ (reference sequence). In DNA, the CDR3 is TGTGCCAGCAGCCTTAGCGCGGGGTCCCGGGGTGAGCAGTTCTTC. Amino acid sequence: CASSLSAGSRGEQFF.

The rearrangement uses TRBV6-5 and TRBJ1-1; 7 positions agree with TRBD1. CDR1 MNHEY and CDR2 SVGAGI come from the germline V gene. The V and J ends lost 6 bases and 1 base, in that order; junction bases with no gene match: 2. This CDR3 contains 13 residues. The CDR3 here is CASRRDRNTEAFF. CDR3 bases: TGTGCCAGCAGACGGGACAGGAACACTGAAGCTTTCTTT.

V is TRBV7-9 and J is TRBJ1-4; no definite D call. The length of the CDR3 is 15 residues. The germline V gene encodes CDR1 SEHNR and CDR2 FQNEAQ (reference sequence). The V and J ends lost 3 bases and 8 bases respectively, with 16 bases between them. Here the CDR3 DNA reads TGTGCCAGCAGCTTCCCTGGCAGGCCGGGGGAAAAACTGTTTTTT. Amino acid sequence: CASSFPGRPGEKLFF.

The chain is built from TRBV30 and TRBJ1-5; 7 positions agree with TRBD1. Trimming cost V 5 bases and J 0 bases; bases outside gene matches: 16. The germline gives CDR1 GTSNPN, CDR2 SVGIG (reference sequence). The CDR3 consists of 18 residues. This CDR3 is CAWVLIGQDGLSNQPQHF. Written as DNA, the CDR3 is TGTGCCTGGGTATTAATTGGACAGGACGGACTTAGCAATCAGCCCCAGCATTTT.

The rearrangement uses TRBV5-6 and TRBJ1-1, with D perhaps matching TRBD1 (6 bases). V lost 3 bases and J 0 bases, leaving 12 bases between the germline ends. The CDR3 has 15 residues. The V gene's germline CDR1 is SGHDT and CDR2 YYEEEE. This CDR3 is CASSSWGGLNTEAFF. CDR3 sequence (DNA): TGTGCCAGCAGCTCCTGGGGGGGCTTGAACACTGAAGCTTTCTTT.

The chain uses TRBV12-3 or TRBV12-4 and TRBJ1-2; D may be TRBD1 (6 bases). The CDR3 length is 13 residues. V lost 3 bases and J 4 bases, leaving 9 bases between the germline ends. CDR3 sequence reads: CASSFGQSYGYTF. The CDR3 DNA is TGTGCCAGCAGTTTTGGACAGAGCTATGGCTACACCTTC.

The rearrangement uses TRBV4-2 and TRBJ2-7; D not resolved. The CDR3 loop spans 13 amino acids. Trimming left V 0 bases short and J 4 bases short, with 7 bases between. Looked up from germline, CDR1 is LGHNA and CDR2 is YNFKEQ. This CDR3 reads CASSQDHGYEQYF. Written as DNA, the CDR3 is TGTGCCAGCAGCCAAGATCACGGGTACGAGCAGTACTTC.

The chain is built from TRBV6-5 and TRBJ2-3, with 7 bases that match TRBD2. Germline V gives CDR1 MNHEY, CDR2 SVGAGI. V lost 10 bases and J lost 0; bases outside the gene matches: 10. The CDR3 loop spans 15 amino acids. This chain's CDR3 is CATQKGAGSTDTQYF. DNA of the CDR3: TGTGCCACCCAGAAAGGAGCGGGGAGCACAGATACGCAGTATTTT.

The chain has TRBV6-5 and TRBJ1-1; possibly TRBD1 for D (6 bases). V dropped 5 bases and J dropped 0 bases, with 10 bases sitting between them. CDR3 length: 14 amino acids. CDR1 is MNHEY and CDR2 is SVGAGI in the germline V gene. The CDR3 region is CASSRGTLNTEAFF. CDR3 sequence (DNA): TGTGCCAGCAGTCGAGGGACATTGAACACTGAAGCTTTCTTT.

The V gene is TRBV28, the J gene TRBJ2-7; D is possibly TRBD1 (9 bases). The CDR3 is made up of 17 amino acids. Germline loops: CDR1 MDHEN, CDR2 SYDVKM. The V end lost 6 bases, the J end lost 2 bases, and 23 bases lay between the germline ends. The CDR3 DNA follows: TGTGCCAGCAGGATAGCGGGACAGGGACAAGGCACCTACGAGCAGTACTTC. Residues: CASRIAGQGQGTYEQYF.

The chain combines TRBV19 with TRBJ2-2; D perhaps matches TRBD2 (5 bases). Trimming pared 3 bases from V and 4 bases from J, leaving 12 bases between. Germline lookup yields CDR1 LNHDA and CDR2 SQIVND (reference sequence). The CDR3 totals 15 residues. The CDR3, as DNA: TGTGCCAGTAGTATCATGGGGAGAGGCACCGGGGAGCTGTTTTTT. As protein: CASSIMGRGTGELFF.

The CDR3 loop reads CASLGEAGSTDTQYF. DNA of the CDR3: TGTGCCAGCTTGGGGGAAGCGGGGAGCACAGATACGCAGTATTTT. This chain connects TRBV2 to TRBJ2-3; 7 nucleotides match TRBD2. Germline lookup yields CDR1 SNHLY and CDR2 FYNNEI. J lost 0 bases, V lost 8 bases, and 8 bases had no gene match. This CDR3 is built from 15 residues. Complete variable domain (other parts from reference TRBV2 and TRBJ2-3): EPEVTQTPSHQVTQMGQEVILRCVPISNHLYFYWYRQILGQKVEFLVSFYNNEISEKSEIFDDQFSVERPDGSNFTLKIRSTKLEDSAMYFCASLGEAGSTDTQYFGPGTRLTVL.

The chain is built from TRBV25-1 and TRBJ1-1; D may be TRBD1 (6 bases). This CDR3 is built from 16 residues. Germline values: CDR1 MGHDK, CDR2 SYGVNS. V shed 3 bases and J shed 1 base, with 15 bases lying between them. The CDR3 DNA follows: TGTGCCAGCAGTGAGATCGGCGGGGGCCAGAACACTGAAGCTTTCTTT. As protein: CASSEIGGGQNTEAFF. Supplemented by reference TRBV25-1 and TRBJ1-1, the full variable domain reads EADIYQTPRYLVIGTGKKITLECSQTMGHDKMYWYQQDPGMELHLIHYSYGVNSTEKGDLSSESTVSRIRTEHFPLTLESARPSHTSQYLCASSEIGGGQNTEAFFGQGTRLTVV.

The J gene is TRBJ2-1, the V gene TRBV6-5, with 9 bases aligning to TRBD2. V shed 0 bases, J shed 5 bases, and the junction held 5 bases outside the gene matches. The V gene's germline CDR1 is MNHEY and CDR2 SVGAGI. This CDR3 contains 16 residues. CDR3 sequence reads: CASSYSFSGGHNEQFF. CDR3 sequence (DNA): TGTGCCAGCAGTTACTCGTTCAGCGGGGGGCACAATGAGCAGTTCTTC.

V and J are TRBV5-1 and TRBJ2-7, with no clear D. The CDR3 length is 12 residues. The germline gives CDR1 SGHRS, CDR2 YFSETQ. V was pared by 2 bases and J by 5 bases, with 8 bases between. CDR3 coding DNA: TGCGCCAGCAGCTTTAAAAGCGACGAGCAGTACTTC. Protein sequence: CASSFKSDEQYF.

The chain uses TRBV21-1 and TRBJ2-7; the D segment call TRBD2 is taken from the table without a DNA check. TRBV21-1 has pseudogene status. This CDR3 is 14 amino acids long. CDR3 bases: TGTGCCAGCAGCAAAGGTATCGCGCCGTACGAGCAGTACTTC. This encodes CASSKGIAPYEQYF.

The CDR3 spells CASSGLVIGEQYF. Written as DNA, the CDR3 is TGTGCCTCTTCGGGACTAGTGATCGGCGAGCAGTACTTC. The gene calls are TRBV3-1 (or the pseudogene TRBV3-2) and TRBJ2-7, with 8 bases matching TRBD2. This CDR3 spans 13 amino acids. V was clipped by 11 bases and J by 6 bases; unmatched bases: 12. Germline CDR1 is LGHDT and CDR2 is YNNKEL (reference sequence).

A few counts support this clone. The rearrangement uses TRBV20-1 and TRBJ2-3; D call uncertain. The germline V and J ends were trimmed by 2 bases and 6 bases, with 6 bases remaining between them. Germline CDR1 reads DFQATT; CDR2 reads SNEGSKA (reference sequence). The CDR3 is 11 amino acids. CDR3 protein: CSARPVDTQYF. The CDR3, as DNA: TGCAGTGCTAGACCAGTGGATACGCAGTATTTT.

The chain employs TRBV7-7 and TRBJ2-2, with 10 positions matching TRBD2. Germline CDR1 and CDR2: SSHAT and FNYEAQ (reference sequence). The CDR3 runs 16 residues. J gave up 7 bases and V 4 bases, and 9 bases lay outside the gene matches. DNA of the CDR3: TGTGCCAGCAGCTCGCCTAGCGGGAGAGGGGGCGGGGAGCTGTTTTTT. Amino acid sequence: CASSSPSGRGGGELFF.